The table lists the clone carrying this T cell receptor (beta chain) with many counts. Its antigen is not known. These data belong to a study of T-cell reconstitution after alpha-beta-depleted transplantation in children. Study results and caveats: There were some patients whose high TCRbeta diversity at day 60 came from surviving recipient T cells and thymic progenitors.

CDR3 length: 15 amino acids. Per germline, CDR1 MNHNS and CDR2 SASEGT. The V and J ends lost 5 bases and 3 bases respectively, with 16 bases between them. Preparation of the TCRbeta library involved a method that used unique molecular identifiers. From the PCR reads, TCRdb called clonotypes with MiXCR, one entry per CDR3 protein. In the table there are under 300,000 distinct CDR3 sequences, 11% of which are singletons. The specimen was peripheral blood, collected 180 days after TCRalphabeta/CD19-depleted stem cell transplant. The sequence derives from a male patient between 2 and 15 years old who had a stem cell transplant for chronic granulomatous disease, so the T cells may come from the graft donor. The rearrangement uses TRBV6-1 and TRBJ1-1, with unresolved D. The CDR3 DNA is TGTGCCAGCAGTCCCTCCGCCAGGATGGACACTGAAGCTTTCTTT. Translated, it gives CASSPSARMDTEAFF.